The next 16 T cell receptor beta chains were all read from a single sample in a study of blood T cell repertoires in COVID-19. Only in-frame clones appear in the TCRdb table, and some are missing; sequencing was by immunoSEQ multiplex PCR. The sample lists hundreds of thousands of clones, about 89% occurring once. Sequencing input: PBMCs or T cells enriched from blood (not recorded which). The receptors were sampled from a woman in her 40s who had recovered from COVID-19.

CDR3 nucleotide sequence: TGTGCCAGCTCACCAAAAGACAGGACCACAGATACGCAGTATTTT. Translating gives CASSPKDRTTDTQYF. This rearrangement joins TRBV18 to TRBJ2-3; the D gene is possibly TRBD1 (6 bases). The germline V gene has CDR1 KGHSH and CDR2 LQKENI. Trimming left V 2 bases short and J 2 bases short, with 11 bases between. The CDR3 spans 15 residues.

This chain joins TRBV5-4 and TRBJ2-5; D gene ambiguous. This CDR3 region has 15 residues. The germline V gene encodes CDR1 SGHNT and CDR2 YYREEE (reference sequence). V dropped 2 bases and J dropped 5 bases, with 16 bases sitting between them. The CDR3 DNA follows: TGTGCCAGCAGCTTCGGTCTGGAGCGTCTGGAGACCCAGTACTTC. Translating gives CASSFGLERLETQYF. Full variable domain (rest looked up from reference TRBV5-4 and TRBJ2-5): ETGVTQSPTHLIKTRGQQVTLRCSSQSGHNTVSWYQQALGQGPQFIFQYYREEENGRGNFPPRFSGLQFPNYSSELNVNALELDDSALYLCASSFGLERLETQYFGPGTRLLVL.

This chain joins TRBV10-1 and TRBJ2-3; D unclear. The CDR3 runs 12 residues. Per germline, CDR1 WNHNN and CDR2 SYGVQD (reference sequence). Trimming stripped 8 bases from V and 4 bases from J, with 10 bases between. CDR3 DNA: TGCGCCAGCGCCCCAAACTCAGATACGCAGTATTTT. Encoded protein: CASAPNSDTQYF.

This sequence joins TRBV30 and TRBJ2-5; weak D call: TRBD1 (6 bases). This CDR3 contains 14 residues. Germline V gene sequence: CDR1 GTSNPN, CDR2 SVGIG (reference sequence). V lost 0 bases, J lost 5 bases, and 13 bases lay in between. The CDR3 coding sequence is TGTGCCTGGAGTGTACTCGCAGGGGTGGAGACCCAGTACTTC. Amino acid sequence: CAWSVLAGVETQYF.

The V and J genes are TRBV5-1 and TRBJ2-6, with 11 bases matching TRBD2. CDR1 and CDR2 (germline): SGHRS, YFSETQ. J lost 4 bases, V lost 2 bases, and 5 bases had no gene match. The CDR3 extends over 17 amino acids. The CDR3 sequence is CASSFSGGADGANVLTF. The CDR3 nucleotides are TGCGCCAGCAGCTTTAGCGGGGGGGCTGACGGGGCCAACGTCCTGACTTTC.

The chain links TRBV28 to TRBJ1-5; 8 positions match TRBD1. The V gene's germline CDR1 is MDHEN and CDR2 SYDVKM. The CDR3 has 15 amino acids. V trimming: 8 bases; J trimming: 6 bases; junction bases outside the gene matches: 12. The CDR3 region is CASRGQGSSIQPQHF. The CDR3 bases are TGTGCCAGCCGAGGACAGGGCTCATCGATTCAGCCCCAGCATTTT.

V usage is TRBV7-9 and J usage is TRBJ2-1, with D tentatively TRBD2 (5 bases). The CDR3 runs 14 residues. V lost 4 bases, J lost 9 bases, and 16 bases lay in between. Per germline, CDR1 SEHNR and CDR2 FQNEAQ (reference sequence). CDR3 DNA sequence: TGTGCCAGCAGCTCCCCCAGGCGGGTGGGTGAGCAGTTCTTC. Translated: CASSSPRRVGEQFF.

J is TRBJ1-4 and V is TRBV5-6; TRBD1 matches at 7 bases. Per the germline V gene, CDR1 is SGHDT and CDR2 is YYEEEE. This CDR3 region has 15 residues. The V and J ends lost 0 bases and 12 bases, in that order; junction bases with no gene match: 11. The CDR3 here is CASSLEWTGSTELFF. DNA for the CDR3: TGTGCCAGCAGCTTGGAATGGACAGGTAGTACAGAACTGTTTTTT.

In this sample, this clone turned up a few times. This chain joins TRBV5-4 and TRBJ2-7, with a weak D call TRBD1 (6 bases). Trimming took 4 bases from V and 7 from J, leaving 15 bases between them. This CDR3 has 13 amino acids. From germline, CDR1 is SGHNT and CDR2 YYREEE (reference sequence). CDR3 sequence reads: CASSNRQETEQYF. The CDR3 DNA is TGTGCCAGCAGCAACCGACAGGAAACTGAGCAGTACTTC.

This sequence joins TRBV29-1 and TRBJ1-1; D is undetermined. This CDR3 region has 12 residues. V gave up 4 bases and J gave up 4 bases, with 10 bases separating them. Germline lookup yields CDR1 SQVTM and CDR2 ANQGSEA. The CDR3 DNA is TGCAGCGTTGCCCGACGGGGCACTGAAGCTTTCTTT. As protein: CSVARRGTEAFF.

The chain carries TRBV29-1 and TRBJ2-5; a weak D match, TRBD1 (5 bases). From germline, CDR1 is SQVTM and CDR2 ANQGSEA. With 4 bases removed from V and 6 bases from J, the gap between germline ends came to 15 bases. This CDR3 is 13 amino acids long. The chain's CDR3 is CSVVHAGKKTQYF. The DNA of the CDR3 is TGCAGCGTTGTACATGCAGGGAAAAAGACCCAGTACTTC.

DNA of the CDR3: TGCGCCAGCAGCTTGGGTCCGGGAAGCTCCTACGAGCAGTACTTC. Protein: CASSLGPGSSYEQYF. J is TRBJ2-7 and V is TRBV5-1, with D possibly being TRBD2 (5 bases). The V end was cut by 0 bases, the J end by 0 bases, with 10 bases between. The CDR3 spans 15 residues. The germline V gene encodes CDR1 SGHRS and CDR2 YFSETQ.

This clone was detected a few times. V gene TRBV3-1 (or the pseudogene TRBV3-2) combines with J gene TRBJ1-5, with D hard to call. The CDR3 covers 14 residues. V lost 1 base and J lost 5, with 9 bases in between. The germline V gene encodes CDR1 LGHDT and CDR2 YNNKEL (reference sequence). Here the CDR3 reads CASSQALRDQPQHF. The CDR3 DNA reads as TGTGCCAGCAGCCAAGCTCTGAGGGATCAGCCCCAGCATTTT.

J is TRBJ2-7 and V is TRBV28; possible D gene TRBD1, 6 bases. CDR3 length: 14 residues. Deletions cut 7 bases from V and 2 bases from J, with 15 bases between. The germline CDR1 and CDR2 sequences are MDHEN and SYDVKM. The CDR3: CASNIPGQAYEQYF. Here the CDR3 DNA reads TGTGCCAGCAATATCCCGGGACAAGCCTACGAGCAGTACTTC.

V and J are TRBV3-1 (or the pseudogene TRBV3-2) and TRBJ2-3; 8 positions match TRBD1. In germline, CDR1 is LGHDT, CDR2 YNNKEL (reference sequence). V shed 0 bases, J shed 1 base, and the junction held 6 bases outside the gene matches. The CDR3 length is 17 residues. This CDR3 reads CASSQDKTGDGTDTQYF. The CDR3 nucleotides read TGTGCCAGCAGCCAAGATAAGACAGGGGATGGCACAGATACGCAGTATTTT.

This chain uses TRBV4-2 with TRBJ2-7; tentative D call: TRBD2 (5 bases). The CDR3 contains 16 residues. In germline, CDR1 is LGHNA, CDR2 YNFKEQ. Trimming took 0 bases from V and 0 from J, leaving 12 bases between them. Written as DNA, the CDR3 is TGTGCCAGCAGCCAAGAACCAGCGGTGAGCTCCTACGAGCAGTACTTC. This translates into CASSQEPAVSSYEQYF.